One and the same sample provided the 21 T cell receptor beta chains below, sequenced in a study of shared clonotypes between healthy human individuals. Assay: immunoSEQ multiplex PCR; the TCRdb copy retains only in-frame clones and omits some. The data show approximately 2,200,000 clones, just over 90% seen once. CD45RO-negative cells were positively selected for CCR7, leaving out terminally differentiated effector memory CD45RA+ cells. The sequenced sample consisted of naive CD8+ T cells from PBMCs. These receptors came from a man aged 18 to 35 in good health. Some clones in this sample may be carry-over from other donors' samples.

The gene calls are TRBV28 and TRBJ2-7, with D perhaps matching TRBD2 (5 bases). CDR3 length equals 14 residues. Germline V CDR1 and CDR2: MDHEN, SYDVKM. Trimming took 3 bases from V and 0 from J, leaving 9 bases between them. CDR3 nucleotide sequence: TGTGCCAGCAGTTTTAAGCGGAGCTCCTACGAGCAGTACTTC. Translation: CASSFKRSSYEQYF. Full variable domain (missing parts from reference TRBV28 and TRBJ2-7): DVKVTQSSRYLVKRTGEKVFLECVQDMDHENMFWYRQDPGLGLRLIYFSYDVKMKEKGDIPEGYSVSREKKERFSLILESASTNQTSMYLCASSFKRSSYEQYFGPGTRLTVT.

The chain joins TRBV7-3 to TRBJ2-1, with 10 bases aligning to TRBD2. Germline lookup yields CDR1 SGHTA and CDR2 FQGTGA. The CDR3 has 14 residues. V shed 1 base, J shed 8 bases, and the junction held 2 bases outside the gene matches. CDR3 nucleotides: TGTGCCAGCAGCTTAAGTCTAGCGGGGGATGAGCAGTTCTTC. Residues: CASSLSLAGDEQFF.

This clone was counted once. The chain combines TRBV9 with TRBJ2-1; 10 nucleotides align to TRBD2. This CDR3 has 16 residues. Germline CDR1 and CDR2: SGDLS and YYNGEE. The V gene end was trimmed by 4 bases and the J gene end by 4 bases; junction bases not matched to a gene: 8. In nucleotides, the CDR3 is TGTGCCAGCAGCCCGGGGCGGGGACTAGCGTACAATGAGCAGTTCTTC. Its protein is CASSPGRGLAYNEQFF.

The chain is built from TRBV7-3 and TRBJ2-7, with unresolved D. The CDR3 length is 13 residues. Germline CDR1 is SGHTA and CDR2 is FQGTGA. Between the trimmed V and J ends, which lost 2 bases and 4 bases, there was a span of 9 bases. The CDR3 region has the DNA TGTGCCAGCAGCTTATACCCGATGTACGAGCAGTACTTC. Translating it yields CASSLYPMYEQYF.

CDR3 coding DNA: TGTGCCAGCCTTCCACACGGGACTAGCGGGACCACAGATACGCAGTATTTT. Protein product: CASLPHGTSGTTDTQYF. This chain links TRBV13 with TRBJ2-3, with 13 positions matching TRBD2. The CDR3 runs 17 residues. Germline V gene data show CDR1 as PRHDT and CDR2 as FYEKMQ (reference sequence). J lost 2 bases, V lost 8 bases, and 10 bases had no gene match.

The gene calls are TRBV27 and TRBJ2-7, with a possible D match to TRBD2 (6 bases). V gave up 6 bases and J gave up 4 bases, with 13 bases separating them. The CDR3 has 13 amino acids. Germline CDR1 is MNHEY and CDR2 is SMNVEV (reference sequence). CDR3 DNA: TGTGCCAGCAGCATCGGGACTCCGTACGAGCAGTACTTC. The encoded protein is CASSIGTPYEQYF.

In its sample, this clone was seen once. The V call is TRBV19, the J call TRBJ1-5, with 9 bases aligning to TRBD1. Germline lookup yields CDR1 LNHDA and CDR2 SQIVND (reference sequence). The junction had 13 bases not matched to a gene; V was cut back by 9 bases and J by 1 base. The CDR3 runs to 17 residues. The chain's CDR3 is CASQRDREGSSNQPQHF. In nucleotides, the CDR3 is TGTGCCAGCCAGAGGGACAGGGAGGGCAGCAGCAATCAGCCCCAGCATTTT.

The rearrangement uses TRBV30 and TRBJ2-5; no definite D call. The J call could be wrong; TRBJ2-7 is a better fit for the DNA end. CDR1 and CDR2 (germline): GTSNPN, SVGIG (reference sequence). The CDR3 consists of 12 residues. CDR3 nucleotides: TGTGCCTGGGTGGCAGGAGAATACGAGCAGTACTTC. It codes for CAWVAGEYEQYF.

The V and J genes are TRBV29-1 and TRBJ1-2; D gene uncertain. Germline V gene data show CDR1 as SQVTM and CDR2 as ANQGSEA. The CDR3 sequence is 13 residues long. CDR3 coding DNA: TGCAGAGGAACGACTCCCGGGGAGGATGGCTACACCTTC. Encoded protein: CRGTTPGEDGYTF. The full variable domain, completed using reference TRBV29-1 and TRBJ1-2, is SAVISQKPSRDICQRGTSLTIQCQVDSQVTMMFWYRQQPGQSLTLIATANQGSEATYESGFVIDKFPISRPNLTFSTLTVSNMSPEDSSIYLCRGTTPGEDGYTFGSGTRLTVV.

The chain combines TRBV18 with TRBJ2-7; a weak D match, TRBD1 (5 bases). CDR3 length: 15 amino acids. V lost 2 bases and J lost 0, with 11 bases in between. Per germline, CDR1 KGHSH and CDR2 LQKENI. As DNA, the CDR3 is TGTGCCAGCTCACCAGTGTCAGGGTTCTCCTACGAGCAGTACTTC. Translating it yields CASSPVSGFSYEQYF.

CDR3 nucleotide sequence: TGTGCCAGCTGGGGGGAAAGTCGGGACAGCCCGAACACCGGGGAGCTGTTTTTT. Amino acid sequence: CASWGESRDSPNTGELFF. The J gene is TRBJ2-2, the V gene TRBV28, with D tentatively TRBD1 (7 bases). The CDR3 extends over 18 amino acids. CDR1 MDHEN and CDR2 SYDVKM come from the germline V gene. V was shortened by 8 bases and J by 0 bases, with 22 bases between the two germline ends.

The V gene is TRBV4-2, the J gene TRBJ2-2; the D gene could be TRBD1 or TRBD2 (5 bases each). The CDR3 is 18 residues long. CDR1 LGHNA and CDR2 YNFKEQ come from the germline V gene. Trimming removed 0 bases at V and 6 bases at J, with 20 bases between. The CDR3 reads CASSQEGNRGAYAGELFF. As DNA, the CDR3 is TGTGCCAGCAGCCAAGAGGGTAATAGGGGAGCTTACGCCGGGGAGCTGTTTTTT.

The genes are TRBV14 and TRBJ2-6; D is possibly TRBD1 (5 bases). The CDR3 has 15 amino acids. Trimming took 4 bases from V and 4 from J, leaving 11 bases between them. Germline V gene lookup returns CDR1 SGHDN and CDR2 FVKESK. DNA of the CDR3: TGTGCCAGCAGCCCCTTAGGGGCGGGGGCCAACGTCCTGACTTTC. It codes for CASSPLGAGANVLTF. Drawing the rest from reference TRBV14 and TRBJ2-6, the complete variable domain is EAGVTQFPSHSVIEKGQTVTLRCDPISGHDNLYWYRRVMGKEIKFLLHFVKESKQDESGMPNNRFLAERTGGTYSTLKVQPAELEDSGVYFCASSPLGAGANVLTFGAGSRLTVL.

V usage is TRBV19 and J usage is TRBJ2-3, with TRBD2 identical over 8 bases. This CDR3 spans 14 amino acids. V lost 6 bases, J lost 2 bases, and 4 bases stayed unmatched. Germline V gene data show CDR1 as LNHDA and CDR2 as SQIVND (reference sequence). The CDR3 sequence: CASRAGVVTDTQYF. CDR3 bases: TGTGCCAGTAGAGCGGGAGTAGTCACAGATACGCAGTATTTT.

This chain joins TRBV7-3 and TRBJ2-3, with D possibly called TRBD1 or TRBD2 (5 bases each). CDR1 and CDR2 from the germline V gene are SGHTA and FQGTGA. Trimming stripped 5 bases from V and 1 base from J, with 13 bases between. CDR3 length: 15 amino acids. DNA of the CDR3: TGTGCCAGCAGCCGGGGACCGCCAGGCACAGATACGCAGTATTTT. Its protein product is CASSRGPPGTDTQYF.

V gene TRBV19 combines with J gene TRBJ2-2, with D possibly matching TRBD1 (6 bases). Looked up from germline, CDR1 is LNHDA and CDR2 is SQIVND (reference sequence). CDR3 length: 15 residues. Trimming cost V 6 bases and J 7 bases, with 18 bases left between them. The CDR3 is CASSHSGTSGGELFF. In DNA, the CDR3 is TGTGCCAGTAGCCACTCCGGGACATCCGGCGGGGAGCTGTTTTTT.

The rearrangement uses TRBV27 and TRBJ2-2; D ambiguous. The V gene lost 3 bases and the J gene lost 6 bases, with 8 bases spanning the gap. The CDR3 covers 13 residues. Germline V CDR1 and CDR2: MNHEY, SMNVEV (reference sequence). CDR3 sequence (DNA): TGTGCCAGCAGTTTTGTTAGCTCCGGGGAGCTGTTTTTT. Protein sequence: CASSFVSSGELFF.

The V call is TRBV6-1, the J call TRBJ2-7, with D tentatively TRBD1 or TRBD2 (5 bases each). Deletions cut 1 base from V and 4 bases from J, with 14 bases between. The CDR3 is 15 amino acids. Germline assignment: CDR1 MNHNS and CDR2 SASEGT. CDR3 DNA: TGTGCCAGCAGTGAAGGAGGGTTTAGGGGATACGAGCAGTACTTC. It translates to CASSEGGFRGYEQYF.

The chain couples TRBV27 to TRBJ2-2; D perhaps matches TRBD1 (5 bases). Trimming pared 5 bases from V and 3 bases from J, leaving 16 bases between. The length of the CDR3 is 16 residues. Germline CDR1 is MNHEY and CDR2 is SMNVEV (reference sequence). In DNA, the CDR3 is TGTGCCAGCAGTCCCTCGCAGGGCGATGACACCGGGGAGCTGTTTTTT. Its translation: CASSPSQGDDTGELFF.

The V and J genes are TRBV6-1 and TRBJ2-5, with a tentative D call TRBD2 (5 bases). This CDR3 contains 14 residues. Germline V CDR1 and CDR2: MNHNS, SASEGT. Trimming stripped 3 bases from V and 0 bases from J, with 8 bases between. CDR3 DNA sequence: TGTGCCAGCAGTGACGGGGATTACCAAGAGACCCAGTACTTC. This gives the protein CASSDGDYQETQYF.

This chain joins TRBV5-1 and TRBJ2-5, with 9 bases matching TRBD1. Germline CDR1 is SGHRS and CDR2 is YFSETQ. Germline trimming cut 4 bases from V and 0 bases from J; bases unmatched to any gene: 4. The CDR3 length is 15 residues. The CDR3 reads CASSAGQGYQETQYF. The CDR3 region has the DNA TGCGCCAGCAGCGCCGGACAGGGGTACCAAGAGACCCAGTACTTC.